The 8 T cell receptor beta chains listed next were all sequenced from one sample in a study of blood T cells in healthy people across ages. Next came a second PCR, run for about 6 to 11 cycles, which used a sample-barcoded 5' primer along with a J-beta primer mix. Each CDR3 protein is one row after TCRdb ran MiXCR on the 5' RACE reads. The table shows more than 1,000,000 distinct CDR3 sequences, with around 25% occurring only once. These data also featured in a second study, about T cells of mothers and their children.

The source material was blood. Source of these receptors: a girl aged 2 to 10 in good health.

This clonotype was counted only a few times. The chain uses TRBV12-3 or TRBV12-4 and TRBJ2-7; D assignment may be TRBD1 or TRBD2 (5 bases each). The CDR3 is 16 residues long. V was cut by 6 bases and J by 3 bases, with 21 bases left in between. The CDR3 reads CASSTTGTSPIYEQYF. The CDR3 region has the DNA TGTGCCAGCAGCACCACCGGGACGTCCCCTATCTACGAGCAGTACTTC.

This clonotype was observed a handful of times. Here the CDR3 reads CASSLRGQSPRETQYF. The CDR3 DNA sequence: TGTGCCAGCAGCTTGCGGGGACAGAGCCCTCGGGAGACCCAGTACTTC. This chain links TRBV5-5 with TRBJ2-5; 7 bases agree with TRBD1. V trimming: 1 base; J trimming: 5 bases; junction bases outside the gene matches: 11. The length of the CDR3 is 16 residues. Germline V gene data show CDR1 as SGHKS and CDR2 as YYEKEE (reference sequence).

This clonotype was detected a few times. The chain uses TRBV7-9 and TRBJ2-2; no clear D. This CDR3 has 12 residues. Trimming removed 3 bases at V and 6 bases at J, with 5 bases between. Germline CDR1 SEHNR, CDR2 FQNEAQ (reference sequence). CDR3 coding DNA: TGTGCCAGCAGCTTTCATTCCGGGGAGCTGTTTTTT. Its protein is CASSFHSGELFF.

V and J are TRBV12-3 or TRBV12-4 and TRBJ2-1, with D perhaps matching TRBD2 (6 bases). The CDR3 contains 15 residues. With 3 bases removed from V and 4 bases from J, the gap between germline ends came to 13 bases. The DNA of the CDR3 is TGTGCCAGCAGTTTGCCCCGGGACTCATACAATGAGCAGTTCTTC. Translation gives CASSLPRDSYNEQFF.

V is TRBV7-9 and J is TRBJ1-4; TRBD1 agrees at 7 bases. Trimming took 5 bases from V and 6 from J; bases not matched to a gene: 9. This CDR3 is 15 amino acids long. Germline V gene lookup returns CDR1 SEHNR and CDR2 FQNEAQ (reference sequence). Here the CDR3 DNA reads TGTGCCAGCAGCCCCATCCCAGGGACAGATGAAAAACTGTTTTTT. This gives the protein CASSPIPGTDEKLFF.

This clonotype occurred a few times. The CDR3 protein is CASRSLTAKNIQYF. The CDR3 bases are TGTGCCAGCAGATCCTTGACAGCAAAAAACATTCAGTACTTC. V usage is TRBV21-1 and J usage is TRBJ2-4. TRBV21-1 is noted as a pseudogene. This CDR3 has 14 residues.

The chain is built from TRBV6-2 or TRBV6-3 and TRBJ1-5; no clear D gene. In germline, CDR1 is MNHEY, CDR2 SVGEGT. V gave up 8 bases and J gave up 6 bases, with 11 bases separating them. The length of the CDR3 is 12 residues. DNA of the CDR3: TGTGCCAGCGCGATAGGGCGTCAGCCCCAGCATTTT. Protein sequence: CASAIGRQPQHF.

The CDR3: CASSSRDRETEAFF. The CDR3 coding sequence is TGCGCCAGCAGCTCCCGGGACAGGGAAACTGAAGCTTTCTTT. This chain connects TRBV5-1 to TRBJ1-1; 9 nucleotides agree with TRBD1. The CDR3 runs to 14 residues. V trimming: 3 bases; J trimming: 5 bases; junction bases outside the gene matches: 5. Germline CDR1 and CDR2: SGHRS and YFSETQ.